Shown below are 9 T cell receptor beta chains from a single sample sequenced in a study of TET2 disruption in CD19-targeted CAR T cells. Method: immunoSEQ multiplex PCR; TCRdb's copy keeps in-frame clones and lacks some. The listing records 25,000 to 30,000 clones. The treatment here: autologous CTL019 cells: CD19 CAR with 4-1BB and CD3 zeta domains. These TCRs' antigens remain unknown. The sequencing used CD8- CAR+ T cells sorted from cultured blood T cells, collected for CD19 CAR T cell therapy. Noted subset: CD8-negative CAR-positive T cells from the infusion product. Receptors originate from a man in his 70s with chronic lymphocytic leukemia.

This clone ranks as medium-sized in terms of frequency. The read terminates 3 residues before the CDR3 end, so the remaining end is supplied by the germline J gene. The chain couples TRBV20-1 to TRBJ2-5; 8 bases match TRBD2. CDR1 is DFQATT, CDR2 SNEGSKA, per germline (reference sequence). The CDR3 has 16 residues. V shed 3 bases, J shed 4 bases, and the junction held 13 bases outside the gene matches. Here the CDR3 reads CSASDVAGLLGETQYF. The sequenced part of the CDR3 DNA is TGCAGTGCTAGCGATGTAGCGGGGCTGTTAGGAGAGACC.

This clone is identified as medium-sized from frequency. The missing CDR3 end, 3 residues past where the read stops, is filled in from the germline J gene. J is TRBJ1-4 and V is TRBV4-1, with D unclear. The ends were cut back, 3 bases at V and 7 bases at J, with 9 bases in the middle. This CDR3 is 13 amino acids long. The germline gives CDR1 MGHRA, CDR2 YSYEKL. CDR3 sequence: CASSQQSGEKLFF. The sequenced CDR3 bases are TGCGCCAGCAGCCAGCAATCAGGTGAAAAA.

About this clone itself: The CDR3 is cut off 3 residues early in the read; its end comes from the germline J gene. Other DNA sequences of this sample code for an identical CDR3. This rearrangement joins TRBV7-3 to TRBJ2-1; 7 nucleotides agree with TRBD2. V lost 0 bases to trimming and J lost 0 bases; unmatched junction nucleotides: 2. Germline V gene sequence: CDR1 SGHTA, CDR2 FQGTGA. The CDR3 totals 16 residues. The CDR3 sequence is CASSLTGGSSYNEQFF. The covered CDR3 bases are TGTGCCAGCAGCTTAACCGGGGGGAGCTCCTACAATGAG. Full variable domain (remainder filled in from reference TRBV7-3 and TRBJ2-1): GAGVSQTPSNKVTEKGKYVELRCDPISGHTALYWYRQSLGQGPEFLIYFQGTGAADDSGLPNDRFFAVRPEGSVSTLKIQRTERGDSAVYLCASSLTGGSSYNEQFFGPGTRLTVL.

As to this clone: Read sequence stops 3 residues before the CDR3 end, and the germline J gene provides the missing end. The rearrangement links TRBV12-3 or TRBV12-4 to TRBJ2-5; 9 nucleotides align to TRBD1. The V and J ends lost 6 bases and 5 bases, in that order; junction bases with no gene match: 7. CDR3 length: 14 amino acids. Partial CDR3 DNA: TGTGCCAGCAGATCGGGGACAGGGATGGAGACC. Its protein is CASRSGTGMET. In full, the CDR3 is CASRSGTGMETQYF.

Regarding this clone: The observed sequence ends 3 residues before the CDR3 terminus, with the missing tail filled in from the germline J gene. The rearrangement uses TRBV19 and TRBJ2-1, with D unclear. Per the germline V gene, CDR1 is LNHDA and CDR2 is SQIVND (reference sequence). The germline V and J ends were trimmed by 0 bases and 4 bases, with 16 bases remaining between them. The CDR3 covers 17 residues. The CDR3 sequence is CASSIDFSAAYYNEQFF. Incomplete CDR3 DNA: TGTGCCAGTAGTATAGATTTTTCCGCGGCCTATTACAATGAG.

Remarks on this clone: With the read ending 3 residues before the CDR3 end, the germline J gene is used to fill in that end. The V and J genes are TRBV10-3 and TRBJ1-1, with 7 bases lining up with TRBD1. This CDR3 has 13 residues. The trim removed 6 bases at V and 5 bases at J, leaving 6 bases unmatched. CDR1 and CDR2 from the germline V gene are ENHRY and SYGVKD. The CDR3 sequence is CAIRTGWGTEAFF. The covered CDR3 bases are TGTGCCATCAGGACAGGGTGGGGAACTGAA.

Points on this clone: The read ends 3 residues before the CDR3 terminus; that terminus is restored from the germline J gene. J is TRBJ2-2 and V is TRBV12-3 or TRBV12-4; a weak D match, TRBD1 (6 bases). The CDR3 consists of 12 residues. Trimming took off 6 bases at V and 7 bases at J, with 9 bases between the two ends. CDR3 DNA, as far as it was read: TGTGCCAGCAGATCAGGGGTCGGGGAG. Its translation: CASRSGVGE. The complete CDR3 reads CASRSGVGELFF.

On this clone itself: The DNA ends 3 residues before the CDR3 does, and the rest of the CDR3 is filled in from the germline J gene. This chain uses TRBV9 with TRBJ1-2; 10 bases map to TRBD1. This CDR3 comprises 16 residues. Looked up from germline, CDR1 is SGDLS and CDR2 is YYNGEE. The sequenced CDR3 bases are TGTGCCAGCACCCGTACGGGTGGGACAGGGGCAGAAGGC. Translated, it gives CASTRTGGTGAEG. The full CDR3 protein is CASTRTGGTGAEGYTF.

The DNA read from the CDR3 is TGTGCCAGTAGTATGGGGGCAGGGTGGCCCAATAATTCACCC. Protein product: CASSMGAGWPNNSP. The CDR3 reads in full as CASSMGAGWPNNSPLHF. The chain employs TRBV19 and TRBJ1-6; D possibly corresponds to TRBD1 (6 bases). The DNA ends 3 residues before the CDR3 does, and the rest of the CDR3 is filled in from the germline J gene. V dropped 3 bases and J dropped 5 bases, with 17 bases sitting between them. The CDR3 runs to 17 residues. Germline V gene data show CDR1 as LNHDA and CDR2 as SQIVND (reference sequence).